Below are 25 T cell receptor beta chains sequenced from a single sample in a study of molecular identifiers for immune sequencing clone quantification. Each CDR3 protein is one row after TCRdb ran MiXCR on the PCR reads. There are over 600,000 distinct CDR3 sequences in the sample; 15% to 20% occur only once, and around 0.86% lies in the top ten. The sample consisted of naive CD8+ T cells from blood, with Jurkat cell RNA spiked in. The subset here: FACS-sorted CD8+CD4-CCR7+CD45RA+ naive T cells. Receptors were obtained from a human donor in good health. Some libraries in this study had Jurkat cell RNA spiked in.

Details on this clonotype: With a much larger clone just one base away, this may be a read error. The CDR3 does not close with the conserved phenylalanine or tryptophan, likely indicating a read error. The chain links TRBV20-1 to TRBJ2-3; D unresolved. Germline CDR1 reads DFQATT; CDR2 reads SNEGSKA (reference sequence). This CDR3 has 10 amino acids. Trimming removed 3 bases from V and 4 bases from J, with 2 bases in between. DNA for the CDR3: TGCAGTGCTAGCTCAGATACGCAGTATCTT. It specifies CSASSDTQYL.

This clonotype was observed at least ten times. The chain uses TRBV5-6 and TRBJ1-5; TRBD1 might be the D (5 bases). V was shortened by 3 bases and J by 6 bases, with 10 bases between the two germline ends. The CDR3 is 13 amino acids. Germline CDR1 and CDR2: SGHDT and YYEEEE. The DNA for the CDR3 is TGTGCCAGCAGCTCCGGGGGGAGTCAGCCCCAGCATTTT. Protein product: CASSSGGSQPQHF. Filled out from reference TRBV5-6 and TRBJ1-5, the complete variable domain reads DAGVTQSPTHLIKTRGQQVTLRCSPKSGHDTVSWYQQALGQGPQFIFQYYEEEERQRGNFPDRFSGHQFPNYSSELNVNALLLGDSALYLCASSSGGSQPQHFGDGTRLSIL.

The gene calls are TRBV5-6 and TRBJ2-1; D possibly matches TRBD1 or TRBD2 (6 bases each). Trimming cost V 1 base and J 4 bases, with 12 bases left between them. The CDR3 length is 15 residues. Looked up from germline, CDR1 is SGHDT and CDR2 is YYEEEE. As DNA, the CDR3 is TGTGCCAGCAGCTTGCTCGCGGGGACATACAATGAGCAGTTCTTC. This translates into CASSLLAGTYNEQFF. Complete variable domain (other parts from reference TRBV5-6 and TRBJ2-1): DAGVTQSPTHLIKTRGQQVTLRCSPKSGHDTVSWYQQALGQGPQFIFQYYEEEERQRGNFPDRFSGHQFPNYSSELNVNALLLGDSALYLCASSLLAGTYNEQFFGPGTRLTVL.

V is TRBV11-2 and J is TRBJ2-1, with D maybe TRBD1 (6 bases). V lost 5 bases to trimming and J lost 3 bases, with 20 bases between them. This CDR3 contains 17 residues. Germline CDR1 reads SGHAT; CDR2 reads FQNNGV. The CDR3 sequence: CASSPGRGGYNYNEQFF. The CDR3 region has the DNA TGTGCCAGCAGCCCAGGAAGAGGGGGTTATAACTACAATGAGCAGTTCTTC.

The table lists this clonotype with many counts. In DNA, the CDR3 is TGTGCCACCAGCGGACAGGGGGGCAATCAGCCCCAGCATTTT. Its protein product is CATSGQGGNQPQHF. The chain employs TRBV15 and TRBJ1-5, with TRBD1 matching 10 bases. V lost 5 bases, J lost 2 bases, and 0 bases stayed unmatched. This CDR3 contains 14 residues. Per the germline V gene, CDR1 is LNHNV and CDR2 is YYDKDF (reference sequence).

Ten or more counts support this clonotype. The chain links TRBV6-6 to TRBJ1-5; 10 bases line up with TRBD1. The CDR3 loop spans 16 amino acids. The ends lost 4 bases at V and 3 bases at J; junction bases unmatched: 6. The germline V gene has CDR1 MNHNY and CDR2 SVGAGI (reference sequence). The CDR3 sequence: CASSSPDRGANQPQHF. The CDR3 nucleotides are TGTGCCAGCAGTTCCCCGGACAGGGGGGCCAATCAGCCCCAGCATTTT.

This clonotype was counted ten times or more. J is TRBJ1-5 and V is TRBV6-4; D perhaps matches TRBD1 (6 bases). The CDR3 spans 13 residues. The germline gives CDR1 MRHNA, CDR2 SNTAGT. Trimming shortened V by 3 bases and J by 7 bases, and 10 bases separated the two germline ends. CDR3 in DNA: TGTGCCAGCAGTGAGGAGGGGGGGCAGCCCCAGCATTTT. This sequence encodes CASSEEGGQPQHF.

This clonotype was seen only a few times. The chain carries TRBV28 and TRBJ1-5; D gene unclear. The CDR3 has 14 residues. Germline values: CDR1 MDHEN, CDR2 SYDVKM. Deletions cut 8 bases from V and 0 bases from J, with 11 bases between. For the CDR3, the DNA is TGTGCCAGCGCTCTGGTCATTAGCAATCAGCCCCAGCATTTT. It specifies CASALVISNQPQHF.

As to this clonotype: A much larger clone is a single base away; this may be a read error. This chain connects TRBV29-1 to TRBJ2-5; TRBD2 agrees at 9 bases. Per the germline V gene, CDR1 is SQVTM and CDR2 is ANQGSEA. Trimming took 7 bases from V and 7 from J; bases not matched to a gene: 7. The CDR3 spans 12 residues. The CDR3 coding sequence is TGCAGCGCACGCGGGGGGGCGGGGACCCAGTACTTC. Translating it yields CSARGGAGTQYF.

J is TRBJ2-1 and V is TRBV21-1; TRBD2 was called by the table and not checked on the DNA. TRBV21-1 is a recognized pseudogene. The CDR3 is 16 amino acids. CDR3 in DNA: TGTGCCAGCAGCCCGACCGGGCCTGGTCGAGGGAATGAGCAGTTCTTC. This sequence encodes CASSPTGPGRGNEQFF.

There are many counts of this clonotype. The chain is built from TRBV12-3 or TRBV12-4 and TRBJ2-3, with TRBD2 identical over 16 bases. The CDR3 covers 17 residues. Losses at the gene ends were 3 bases for V and 6 bases for J; bases not matched to a gene: 6. As DNA, the CDR3 is TGTGCCAGCAGTTTCGGGACTAGCGGGGGGGCAGGCGATACGCAGTATTTT. This translates into CASSFGTSGGAGDTQYF.

This clonotype was observed a few times. The rearrangement uses TRBV19 and TRBJ2-7, with TRBD2 identical over 9 bases. Germline-derived CDR1 and CDR2 are LNHDA and SQIVND (reference sequence). Trimming at V came to 6 bases and at J to 4 bases, leaving 7 bases not matched to a gene. The CDR3 contains 14 residues. For the CDR3, the DNA is TGTGCCAGTAGCCCGGGACTAGCCGAGTACGAGCAGTACTTC. This sequence encodes CASSPGLAEYEQYF.

Note on this clonotype: A much more abundant neighbour one base away suggests this may be a read error. Because the CDR3 is missing its conserved closing phenylalanine or tryptophan, this is likely a read error. V usage is TRBV7-9 and J usage is TRBJ2-7; a possible D gene is TRBD2 (5 bases). The CDR3 sequence is 12 residues long. CDR1 is SEHNR and CDR2 is FQNEAQ in the germline V gene (reference sequence). V gave up 8 bases and J gave up 2 bases, with 10 bases separating them. This CDR3 reads CASQLGTYEQYL. The CDR3 DNA is TGTGCCAGCCAACTAGGAACCTACGAGCAGTACCTC.

This rearrangement joins TRBV19 to TRBJ2-3; TRBD2 is a possible D gene (6 bases). The CDR3 is 15 residues long. Germline CDR1 is LNHDA and CDR2 is SQIVND (reference sequence). V was pared by 1 base and J by 0 bases, with 8 bases between. The CDR3 loop is CASSIGGTSTDTQYF. CDR3 bases: TGTGCCAGTAGTATAGGAGGGACTAGCACAGATACGCAGTATTTT.

As regards this clonotype: A much larger clonotype is one base distant, so this may be a read error. V gene TRBV5-4 combines with J gene TRBJ2-7, with D maybe TRBD2 (5 bases). The CDR3 is 16 amino acids. Germline CDR1 reads SGHNT; CDR2 reads YYREEE (reference sequence). V lost 7 bases to trimming and J lost 6 bases, with 26 bases between them. The CDR3 loop reads CASGLSTDWPLGEQYF. The CDR3 DNA reads as TGTGCCAGCGGTCTGTCCACGGACTGGCCTTTAGGCGAGCAGTACTTC.

As to this clonotype: Given a much more abundant clone one base away, this may be a read error. V usage is TRBV30 and J usage is TRBJ2-7, with D unresolved. Germline V gene lookup returns CDR1 GTSNPN and CDR2 SVGIG (reference sequence). CDR3 length: 14 residues. The CDR3: CAWSVLGMTYEQHF. The CDR3 DNA reads as TGTGCCTGGAGTGTACTTGGGATGACCTACGAGCAGCACTTC.

The rearrangement joins TRBV6-2 or TRBV6-3 to TRBJ1-1; weak D call: TRBD1 (6 bases). The CDR3 is 18 amino acids. Deletions cut 2 bases from V and 1 base from J, with 20 bases between. Germline V gene sequence: CDR1 MNHEY, CDR2 SVGEGT. CDR3 in DNA: TGTGCCAGCAGTTACGCCAGGGGAATTGGTAGTCGGAACACTGAAGCTTTCTTT. Protein sequence: CASSYARGIGSRNTEAFF.

The V and J genes are TRBV5-1 and TRBJ2-7; possibly TRBD1 for D (6 bases). Germline CDR1 and CDR2: SGHRS and YFSETQ. The germline V and J ends were trimmed by 5 bases and 4 bases, with 13 bases remaining between them. The CDR3 has 13 amino acids. This CDR3 is CASSSFTGYEQYF. CDR3 DNA sequence: TGCGCCAGCAGTTCGTTCACAGGGTACGAGCAGTACTTC.

Many counts were recorded for this clonotype. The chain joins TRBV6-5 to TRBJ2-2; D perhaps matches TRBD2 (7 bases). The CDR3 length is 15 residues. Germline assignment: CDR1 MNHEY and CDR2 SVGAGI. V was clipped by 3 bases and J by 5 bases, with 13 bases between them. The CDR3 bases are TGTGCCAGCAGTTATGGGGGGGGGGCAACCGGGGAGCTGTTTTTT. Its protein product is CASSYGGGATGELFF.

Worth noting for this clonotype: A read error may explain this, as a much larger clone is one base away. The chain links TRBV27 to TRBJ1-1; 9 bases map to TRBD1. The CDR3 is made up of 15 amino acids. The germline CDR1 and CDR2 sequences are MNHEY and SMNVEV (reference sequence). As DNA, the CDR3 is TGTGCCGGCAGTGACGGGGGACAGGGTTGGACTGAAGCTTTCTTT. Encoded protein: CAGSDGGQGWTEAFF.

This clonotype was observed a few times. The chain couples TRBV6-5 to TRBJ1-2; 7 bases map to TRBD1. This CDR3 spans 13 amino acids. Germline assignment: CDR1 MNHEY and CDR2 SVGAGI. Trimming cost V 8 bases and J 6 bases; bases outside gene matches: 9. CDR3: CASSENRGDGYTF. The CDR3 bases are TGTGCCAGCTCAGAAAACAGGGGAGATGGCTACACCTTC.

Ten or more counts support this clonotype. Germline is not matched at one junction end, which may reflect a read error. V gene TRBV12-3 or TRBV12-4 combines with J gene TRBJ2-2, with 9 bases identical to TRBD2. This CDR3 comprises 14 residues. The CDR3 nucleotides read TGTGCCAGCAGCTTAGGACTAGCGCCCGGGGAGCTGTTTTTT. It codes for CASSLGLAPGELFF.

A word on this clonotype: A much larger clonotype is one base distant, so this may be a read error. The chain combines TRBV28 with TRBJ2-2; D perhaps matches TRBD1 (5 bases). Germline CDR1 MDHEN, CDR2 SYDVKM. V was cut by 6 bases and J by 6 bases, with 14 bases left in between. This CDR3 contains 14 residues. The CDR3 here is CASSPRQFAGELFF. The DNA for the CDR3 is TGTGCCAGCAGCCCAAGACAGTTCGCCGGGGAGCTGTTTTTT.

The J gene is TRBJ2-7, the V gene TRBV6-5, with D possibly being TRBD1 (5 bases). The CDR3 loop spans 14 amino acids. Germline loops: CDR1 MNHEY, CDR2 SVGAGI. The V end lost 5 bases, the J end lost 0 bases, and 11 bases lay between the germline ends. The CDR3 loop is CASSTGLGSYEQYF. CDR3 nucleotides: TGTGCCAGCAGTACAGGATTAGGCTCCTACGAGCAGTACTTC.

The genes are TRBV10-2 and TRBJ2-1, with D possibly being TRBD1 or TRBD2 (5 bases each). V was trimmed by 2 bases and J by 8 bases, leaving 10 bases between them. Germline V gives CDR1 WSHSY, CDR2 SAAADI. CDR3 length: 13 amino acids. DNA of the CDR3: TGCGCCAGCAGTGAGGTACGGGGCCATGAGCAGTTCTTC. Protein sequence: CASSEVRGHEQFF.